A selection of T cell receptor beta chains follows, all from one sample in a study of CD8+CD57+ T cells in acquired aplastic anemia. From the reads, TCRdb called clonotypes with MiXCR, one entry per CDR3 protein. Counted here are approximately 180,000 distinct CDR3 sequences, roughly 50% occurring once; the ten biggest clones make up more than 1.5%. Sequenced material: sorted CD4+, CD8+, or CD8+CD57+ T cells (not recorded which) from PBMCs. Receptors were obtained from a human donor with aplastic anemia. The conserved cysteine and the conserved F or W are not part of the CDR3 here. A D gene is named only where the DNA matches it firmly. The listing skips clone size in some rows; elsewhere it reads once, few, many or a size class.

. | . | TRBJ2-5 | TRBV19 | ASSNQDREETQY
. | . | TRBJ1-2 | TRBV10-3 | AISEGPGPLGYT
. | . | TRBJ2-5 | TRBV29-1 | SVLGRVETQY
. | TRBD1 | TRBJ1-1 | TRBV2 | AITGQGNTGAF
many | . | TRBJ2-1 | TRBV5-1 | ASSPMDFYNEQF
many | TRBD1 | TRBJ2-7 | TRBV9 | ASSVGQGAYEQY
. | . | TRBJ2-5 | TRBV27 | ASSRTRGRETQY
. | TRBD1 | TRBJ2-5 | TRBV5-1 | ASRSTGGGETQY
. | . | TRBJ1-1 | TRBV15 | ATSGGQQR
. | . | TRBJ2-7 | TRBV14 | ASSQEEGLAYEQY
many | . | TRBJ1-5 | TRBV24-1 | ATQASWNQPQH
. | TRBD2 | TRBJ2-5 | TRBV20-1 | SAIPSGQETRY
. | . | TRBJ1-1 | TRBV9 | ASSVVGSLNTEAF
. | TRBD1 | TRBJ2-7 | TRBV12-3/TRBV12-4 | ASSRRQGAHEQY
few | . | TRBJ1-1 | TRBV29-1 | SVDRGDGTEAF
. | . | TRBJ2-1 | TRBV29-1 | SVGQGATSGNNEQF
. | . | TRBJ1-2 | TRBV19 | ASTPTAVGGYT
many | . | TRBJ2-7 | TRBV29-1 | SVVGRSYEQY
. | . | TRBJ2-3 | TRBV6-1 | ASNGIRTDTQY
many | TRBD1 | TRBJ2-7 | TRBV7-2 | ASSREGQLPGEQY
. | TRBD1 | TRBJ2-7 | TRBV9 | ASSVGTGNYEQY
many | TRBD2 | TRBJ2-5 | TRBV5-1 | ASSPRLAGQETQY
many | TRBD2 | TRBJ2-1 | TRBV2 | ASSGSSGRNYNEQF
. | . | TRBJ2-2 | TRBV9 | ASSVEPGDGELF
. | . | TRBJ1-5 | TRBV15 | ATSSLELDSRVGQPQH
. | . | TRBJ1-3 | TRBV7-8 | ASSPESNTIY
. | . | TRBJ1-6 | TRBV7-8 | ASSFPQPSPLH
. | TRBD1 | TRBJ2-5 | TRBV14 | ASSLQDRAMETQY
. | TRBD2 | TRBJ2-3 | TRBV19 | ASSIRRGGTDTQY
once | . | TRBJ1-2 | TRBV5-1 | ASSLGEPTYGYT
many | TRBD1 | TRBJ2-2 | TRBV5-6 | ASRSGGLNTGELF
. | . | TRBJ2-3 | TRBV5-4 | ASSLARSLTDTQY
many | . | TRBJ1-4 | TRBV7-2 | ASSPTTGHPDEKLF
. | TRBD2 | TRBJ2-7 | TRBV11-2 | ASSPPSGGDAEQY
many | . | TRBJ2-6 | TRBV18 | ASSPGHSGANVLT
. | TRBD1 | TRBJ1-1 | TRBV10-1 | ASSDHGQGAPGTEAF
. | TRBD2 | TRBJ2-1 | TRBV25-1 | ASRESSGREGNEQF
. | . | TRBJ1-3 | TRBV24-1 | ATSSGNTIY
. | . | TRBJ2-3 | TRBV7-8 | ASSLRGWSADTQY
many | TRBD2 | TRBJ2-5 | TRBV5-1 | ASSFGGDLYQETQY
. | . | TRBJ2-5 | TRBV29-1 | SARPAGETQY
. | . | TRBJ1-1 | TRBV11-2 | ASSLPRLSMNTEAF
many | . | TRBJ1-3 | TRBV2 | ASSESAGNTIY
many | . | TRBJ2-7 | TRBV30 | AWIAAGAREQY
. | TRBD2 | TRBJ2-7 | TRBV19 | ASSQQLAGGYEQY
many | . | TRBJ1-5 | TRBV19 | ASSLSRSGDSQPQH
few | TRBD1 | TRBJ1-6 | TRBV25-1 | ASSWTGANSPLH
many | . | TRBJ2-2 | TRBV5-4 | ASSLRVSANTGELF
. | . | TRBJ2-1 | TRBV20-1 | SARARGTIGNEQF
. | . | TRBJ2-7 | TRBV2 | ASSEGGLSEQY
many | . | TRBJ1-2 | TRBV4-1 | ASRPQQDINYGYT